This T cell receptor (beta chain) was found in a study of blood T cells in healthy people across ages. This clonotype was detected many times. The CDR3 is 15 residues long. Germline V gene data show CDR1 as SGHTA and CDR2 as FQGNSA. Trimming at V came to 0 bases and at J to 0 bases, leaving 0 bases not matched to a gene. The authors ran a second PCR of roughly 7 to 11 cycles using a sample-barcoded 5' primer and a J-beta primer mix. MiXCR was run by TCRdb on the 5' RACE reads, yielding one entry per CDR3 protein. The sample yields 2 million or so distinct CDR3 sequences, about 50% seen once. The TCR comes from a woman aged 40 to 55 in good health. Specimen: blood. This chain uses TRBV7-2 with TRBJ2-3; 7 nucleotides line up with TRBD2. CDR3: CASSLAGGSTDTQYF. The CDR3 nucleotides are TGTGCCAGCAGCTTAGCGGGGGGGAGCACAGATACGCAGTATTTT.